This TCR beta chain is drawn from a study of post-analysis software for immune sequencing data. For the study at large: Recorded disease courses covered relapsing-remitting, secondary progressive and progressive-relapsing multiple sclerosis. Some patients had no subtype annotation. Whole-study results and caveats: When compared against controls, multiple sclerosis patients showed significantly lower normalized Chao1 diversity. Controls showed lower frequencies than patients for roughly 5 TRBV segments, and TRBV5-6, TRBV5-1 and TRBV20-1 were among these.

As concerns this clonotype: Its antigen remains unidentified.

Germline CDR1 is MNHEY and CDR2 is SVGEGT. CDR3 size: 16 residues. The germline V and J ends were trimmed by 2 bases and 0 bases, with 8 bases remaining between them. Unique molecular identifiers featured in each of the TCR beta cDNA libraries. T cells numbering roughly 0.9 to 10 million yielded cDNA molecules that totaled about 500,000. TCRdb passed the PCR reads through MiXCR, listing each CDR3 protein once. Of hundreds of thousands of distinct CDR3 sequences in the sample, around 64% were seen once. Sequencing input: blood. The V and J genes are TRBV6-2 or TRBV6-3 and TRBJ2-6; D is unresolved. The receptor was derived from a girl under 10 years old with multiple sclerosis. DNA for the CDR3: TGTGCCAGCAGTTACAACAGTCCCTCTGGGGCCAACGTCCTGACTTTC. It codes for CASSYNSPSGANVLTF.